The 21 T cell receptor beta chains given below trace back to one sample, sequenced in a study of T cell changes during pregnancy in multiple sclerosis. Clones were sequenced by immunoSEQ multiplex PCR, and TCRdb holds only the in-frame ones, with some missing. This table holds about 44,000 clones, about 94% found once. This material consisted of CD4+ T cells from peripheral blood mononuclear cells, taken in the first trimester of pregnancy. The receptors were sampled from a female donor with multiple sclerosis, enrolled in a pregnancy study.

A single count supports this clone. The rearrangement joins TRBV19 to TRBJ2-7; no reliable D call. The CDR3 is 11 residues long. Germline V gene data show CDR1 as LNHDA and CDR2 as SQIVND (reference sequence). The V gene lost 3 bases and the J gene lost 5 bases, with 5 bases spanning the gap. CDR3 sequence (DNA): TGTGCCAGTAGTATCCAGGACGAGCAGTACTTC. It is translated as CASSIQDEQYF.

On this clone: Other DNA sequences in the same sample also yield this CDR3. The CDR3: CASSLQAGVSNTGELFF. CDR3 nucleotide sequence: TGCGCCAGTAGCCTTCAAGCGGGGGTATCGAACACCGGGGAGCTGTTTTTT. This chain connects TRBV5-1 to TRBJ2-2, with 8 bases identical to TRBD2. The V gene's germline CDR1 is SGHRS and CDR2 YFSETQ. The CDR3 spans 17 residues. V was pared by 8 bases and J by 0 bases, with 12 bases of the junction left unmatched.

The chain combines TRBV7-9 with TRBJ2-5; 8 nucleotides match TRBD2. V lost 6 bases and J lost 7; bases outside the gene matches: 13. The length of the CDR3 is 15 residues. CDR1 and CDR2 (germline): SEHNR, FQNEAQ (reference sequence). The CDR3: CASRVSGIAPVTQYF. Written as DNA, the CDR3 is TGTGCCAGCAGGGTTAGCGGGATAGCCCCGGTGACCCAGTACTTC.

This clone is a singleton in its sample. V gene TRBV5-1 combines with J gene TRBJ2-2, with 9 bases fitting TRBD1. CDR3 length equals 15 residues. Germline CDR1 is SGHRS and CDR2 is YFSETQ. V dropped 6 bases and J dropped 5; count of bases not matched to a gene: 8. The chain's CDR3 is CASIWDREGTGELFF. The CDR3 region has the DNA TGCGCCAGCATTTGGGACAGGGAAGGAACCGGGGAGCTGTTTTTT.

The chain carries TRBV9 and TRBJ2-3; D might be TRBD2 (7 bases). This CDR3 has 14 residues. The V gene's germline CDR1 is SGDLS and CDR2 YYNGEE. V lost 0 bases, J lost 6 bases, and 11 bases lay in between. In nucleotides, the CDR3 is TGTGCCAGCAGCGTAGCCGGGGGGCCGGATACGCAGTATTTT. Translation: CASSVAGGPDTQYF.

This chain connects TRBV4-2 to TRBJ1-6, with 9 bases that match TRBD1. The CDR3 runs 16 residues. Germline CDR1 and CDR2: LGHNA and YNFKEQ. The V gene end was trimmed by 4 bases and the J gene end by 8 bases; junction bases not matched to a gene: 9. In DNA form, the CDR3 reads TGTGCCAGCAGCCCGACCCCTGGACAGGGGTATTCACCCCTCCACTTT. Amino acids: CASSPTPGQGYSPLHF.

This clone has a single count. J is TRBJ1-4 and V is TRBV5-1; TRBD1 aligns across 9 bases. This CDR3 has 14 amino acids. The germline gives CDR1 SGHRS, CDR2 YFSETQ. With 4 bases clipped from V and 4 bases from J, the junction kept 2 bases outside the gene matches. The CDR3 nucleotides read TGCGCCAGCAGCACGGACAGGGGTAATGAAAAACTGTTTTTT. The encoded protein is CASSTDRGNEKLFF.

The rearrangement links TRBV7-2 to TRBJ2-7; D remains unclear. This CDR3 has 12 amino acids. Germline V CDR1 and CDR2: SGHTA, FQGNSA. The V and J ends lost 5 bases and 4 bases respectively, with 9 bases between them. The CDR3 region has the DNA TGTGCCAGCAGCCCTGACACTTACGAGCAGTACTTC. It encodes CASSPDTYEQYF.

V usage is TRBV7-9 and J usage is TRBJ2-3; 12 bases are shared with TRBD2. Germline CDR1 and CDR2: SEHNR and FQNEAQ (reference sequence). The CDR3 contains 17 residues. Trimming took 1 base from V and 3 from J; bases not matched to a gene: 5. This CDR3 is CASSLGASGGGTDTQYF. The CDR3 bases are TGTGCCAGCAGCTTAGGCGCTAGCGGGGGGGGTACAGATACGCAGTATTTT.

The chain links TRBV18 to TRBJ2-1, with a possible D match to TRBD1 (6 bases). The length of the CDR3 is 15 residues. Germline V gives CDR1 KGHSH, CDR2 LQKENI. The V end was cut by 5 bases, the J end by 0 bases, with 11 bases between. The CDR3 region has the DNA TGTGCCAGCTCAATCAAGGGGGACTCCTACAATGAGCAGTTCTTC. The encoded protein is CASSIKGDSYNEQFF.

CDR3 loop: CASSFLSGGPYEQYF. For the CDR3, the DNA is TGTGCCAGCAGCTTCCTTAGCGGGGGGCCTTACGAGCAGTACTTC. V gene TRBV5-8 combines with J gene TRBJ2-7; 10 nucleotides match TRBD2. The V segment lost 2 bases and the J segment 4 bases; nucleotides outside the gene matches: 6. There are 15 residues in the CDR3. Germline-derived CDR1 and CDR2 are SGHTS and YDEGEE. Variable domain in full (rest from reference TRBV5-8 and TRBJ2-7): EAGVTQSPTHLIKTRGQQATLRCSPISGHTSVYWYQQALGLGLQFLLWYDEGEERNRGNFPPRFSGRQFPNYSSELNVNALELEDSALYLCASSFLSGGPYEQYFGPGTRLTVT.

The genes are TRBV5-1 and TRBJ2-3; maybe TRBD2 (5 bases). With 4 bases removed from V and 0 bases from J, the gap between germline ends came to 15 bases. Per germline, CDR1 SGHRS and CDR2 YFSETQ. The CDR3 contains 16 residues. CDR3 DNA sequence: TGCGCCAGCAGCGGAGGACTTGACTCTAGCACAGATACGCAGTATTTT. Translated, it gives CASSGGLDSSTDTQYF.

The chain carries TRBV5-1 and TRBJ2-7; D remains unclear. The CDR3 extends over 13 amino acids. Germline V gene lookup returns CDR1 SGHRS and CDR2 YFSETQ. V lost 0 bases and J 3 bases, leaving 7 bases between the germline ends. The CDR3 DNA sequence: TGCGCCAGCAGCTTGGGGAACAGCTACGAGCAGTACTTC. Translating it yields CASSLGNSYEQYF.

The chain is built from TRBV2 and TRBJ1-5, with D unresolved. CDR3 length equals 13 residues. Germline V lookup: CDR1 SNHLY, CDR2 FYNNEI. Trimming took off 6 bases at V and 0 bases at J, with 6 bases between the two ends. The CDR3 loop reads CASRSVSNQPQHF. DNA for the CDR3: TGTGCCAGCAGATCCGTTAGCAATCAGCCCCAGCATTTT.

This clone appeared once. The chain is built from TRBV25-1 and TRBJ1-2, with TRBD1 as a possible D gene (6 bases). Trimming cost V 5 bases and J 2 bases, with 21 bases left between them. Per germline, CDR1 MGHDK and CDR2 SYGVNS. This CDR3 is built from 17 residues. CDR3 nucleotide sequence: TGTGCCAGCAGTCCCTCCCGAGTCTGGGGGCGAAACTATGGCTACACCTTC. It encodes CASSPSRVWGRNYGYTF.

To note about this clone: An end of the junction does not agree with germline; a read error may underlie this. The rearrangement links TRBV6-1 to TRBJ1-2; D is perhaps TRBD1 (6 bases). CDR3 length: 11 residues. Germline V gene data show CDR1 as MNHNS and CDR2 as SASEGT. The CDR3 nucleotides are TGTGCCAGCAGTGTTAGTGGGGGCTGCACCTTC. Protein: CASSVSGGCTF.

This chain connects TRBV6-5 to TRBJ1-1, with 9 nucleotides matching TRBD1. Germline CDR1 is MNHEY and CDR2 is SVGAGI. The CDR3 runs to 14 residues. The ends lost 6 bases at V and 7 bases at J; junction bases unmatched: 9. This CDR3 reads CASSNRGRGIEAFF. The CDR3 bases are TGTGCCAGCAGCAACAGGGGGCGCGGGATTGAAGCTTTCTTT.

This chain links TRBV6-1 with TRBJ2-7; 7 nucleotides line up with TRBD1. With 7 bases clipped from V and 3 bases from J, the junction kept 9 bases outside the gene matches. Germline V gene data show CDR1 as MNHNS and CDR2 as SASEGT. The CDR3 consists of 14 residues. The CDR3 region is CASNRGSSYYEQYF. The CDR3 bases are TGTGCCAGCAACAGGGGATCATCCTACTACGAGCAGTACTTC.

This chain connects TRBV5-4 to TRBJ2-7; the D gene is possibly TRBD1 (6 bases). The CDR3 sequence is 14 residues long. Trimming cost V 4 bases and J 2 bases, with 13 bases left between them. Germline V gene data show CDR1 as SGHNT and CDR2 as YYREEE (reference sequence). CDR3 region: CASSPLGGTYEQYF. The CDR3 coding sequence is TGTGCCAGCAGCCCGCTAGGGGGAACCTACGAGCAGTACTTC.

V and J are TRBV6-5 and TRBJ1-2; 9 nucleotides match TRBD1. CDR3 length: 13 residues. Germline V gives CDR1 MNHEY, CDR2 SVGAGI. The ends lost 4 bases at V and 7 bases at J; junction bases unmatched: 4. CDR3 protein: CASSWGQGGGYTF. CDR3 nucleotides: TGTGCCAGCAGTTGGGGACAGGGCGGTGGCTACACCTTC.

V and J are TRBV5-1 and TRBJ2-3, with 10 nucleotides matching TRBD2. CDR3 length: 17 residues. V was clipped by 0 bases and J by 2 bases; unmatched bases: 6. The germline CDR1 and CDR2 sequences are SGHRS and YFSETQ. The DNA for the CDR3 is TGCGCCAGCAGCTTGGATCAGCGGGGGGGCCTCACAGATACGCAGTATTTT. Translation: CASSLDQRGGLTDTQYF.